This T cell receptor (beta chain) was documented in a study of T cell repertoires in cytomegalovirus infection. Study context: A matching HLA type, together with CMV infection, was signaled by public TCR beta signatures.

As for this clonotype: The antigen remains unidentified.

The CDR3 runs 17 residues. The ends were cut back, 6 bases at V and 1 base at J, with 21 bases in the middle. Germline CDR1 is SGHVT and CDR2 is SQSDAQ. The study, taken as a whole, reports: Ex vivo, HLA-C-restricted CMV-specific TCR beta clonotypes prevailed over the rest of the response. Using cumulative public TCR beta family frequency, the authors identified those who carried CMV together with the relevant HLA.

From the reads, TCRdb called clonotypes with MiXCR, one entry per CDR3 protein. The sample yields approximately 630,000 distinct CDR3 sequences, approximately 24% seen once. The rearrangement joins TRBV7-4 to TRBJ1-1, with D possibly being TRBD1 (6 bases). The sequence was collected from a human donor in good health (CMV status not recorded). Some clones in this sample may be carry-over from other donors' samples. Sample: CD8+ T cells from PBMCs. CDR3 protein: CASRRTERGAENTEAFF. In DNA form, the CDR3 reads TGTGCCAGCAGGCGGACAGAGAGGGGCGCGGAGAACACTGAAGCTTTCTTT.